These T cell receptor beta chains were read from a single sample in a study of T-cell memory formation after mild COVID-19. TCRdb ran MiXCR on the 5' RACE reads and lists one entry per CDR3 protein. Of about 140,000 distinct CDR3 sequences in the sample, 19% were seen once. Sequencing was carried out using PBMCs or a T cell subset sorted from them (not recorded which). These receptor sequences come from an adult woman who had mild COVID-19 (a few samples of this study predate the infection). Cell type and time point are not known. Both conserved end residues are part of each CDR3. A D gene is named only where the DNA matches it firmly. Rows give clone size only sometimes, using once, few, many, or a class for an expanded clone.

CDR3aa | CDR3nt | abundance | j_gene | len | d_gene | v_gene
CASSQDVPETGELFF | TGCGCCAGCAGCCAAGACGTACCCGAGACCGGGGAGCTGTTTTTT | NA | TRBJ2-2 | 15 | NA | TRBV4-3
CSVEHLQETQYF | TGCAGCGTTGAACATCTACAAGAGACCCAGTACTTC | few | TRBJ2-5 | 12 | NA | TRBV29-1
CASRAGRTNGELFF | TGTGCCAGTAGGGCGGGTCGAACGAACGGGGAGCTGTTTTTT | few | TRBJ2-2 | 14 | NA | TRBV19
CASSRLPGRMNTEAFF | TGTGCCAGCAGCCGGCTACCGGGACGCATGAACACTGAAGCTTTCTTT | NA | TRBJ1-1 | 16 | NA | TRBV7-2
CASSHNRDREKYEQYF | TGTGCCAGCAGCCATAACCGGGACAGAGAAAAGTACGAGCAGTACTTC | few | TRBJ2-7 | 16 | TRBD1 | TRBV27
CASSYAPGGDGSPLHF | TGTGCCAGCAGCTACGCCCCCGGAGGGGACGGTTCACCCCTCCACTTT | NA | TRBJ1-6 | 16 | NA | TRBV5-5
CASSLGVYVETQYF | TGTGCCAGCAGCTTGGGGGTGTATGTGGAGACCCAGTACTTC | NA | TRBJ2-5 | 14 | NA | TRBV7-2
CSAFTGEKLFF | TGCAGTGCTTTCACCGGGGAAAAACTGTTTTTT | few | TRBJ1-4 | 11 | NA | TRBV20-1
CASSPPGRGYNEQFF | TGTGCCAGCAGTCCCCCTGGGCGGGGTTACAATGAGCAGTTCTTC | few | TRBJ2-1 | 15 | NA | TRBV12-3/TRBV12-4
CASSSHPGGSGETQYF | TGTGCCAGCAGCTCCCACCCCGGGGGGTCGGGAGAGACCCAGTACTTC | few | TRBJ2-5 | 16 | TRBD2 | TRBV9
CASRPLGGTGELFF | TGTGCCAGCAGGCCTCTCGGAGGCACCGGGGAGCTGTTTTTT | NA | TRBJ2-2 | 14 | NA | TRBV12-3/TRBV12-4